The 7 T cell receptor beta chains presented below share a single source sample, sequenced in a study of cytomegalovirus exposure and HLA in healthy donors. PCR amplification relied on 60 Vbeta primers (plus 13 Jbeta primers). Clones were sequenced by immunoSEQ multiplex PCR, and TCRdb holds only the in-frame ones, with some missing. The data show about 120,000 clones, roughly 65% seen once. Sequenced: PBMCs. The receptors originated from a man aged 35-49 years in good health and CMV-seropositive.

This chain connects TRBV28 to TRBJ1-2; the D gene is possibly TRBD1 (5 bases). The CDR3 totals 13 residues. V was shortened by 5 bases and J by 5 bases, with 12 bases between the two germline ends. Germline loops: CDR1 MDHEN, CDR2 SYDVKM. The CDR3 protein is CASSKGSLYGYTF. CDR3 DNA: TGTGCCAGCAGTAAGGGGTCCCTTTATGGCTACACCTTC.

The rearrangement links TRBV2 to TRBJ2-2, with D possibly TRBD1 on 5 matching bases. Germline CDR1 SNHLY, CDR2 FYNNEI. Trimming took 7 bases from V and 3 from J, leaving 9 bases between them. The CDR3 covers 13 residues. CDR3 in amino acids: CASTTEYTGELFF. The CDR3 DNA reads TGTGCCAGCACGACAGAGTACACCGGGGAGCTGTTTTTT. The variable domain in full, with the rest retrieved from reference TRBV2 and TRBJ2-2, is EPEVTQTPSHQVTQMGQEVILRCVPISNHLYFYWYRQILGQKVEFLVSFYNNEISEKSEIFDDQFSVERPDGSNFTLKIRSTKLEDSAMYFCASTTEYTGELFFGEGSRLTVL.

This clone was recorded only once. The chain employs TRBV7-2 and TRBJ2-1; 7 bases fit TRBD2. The CDR3 length is 16 residues. Germline trimming cut 2 bases from V and 0 bases from J; bases unmatched to any gene: 4. CDR1 is SGHTA and CDR2 is FQGNSA in the germline V gene. CDR3 sequence: CASSLIGGSSYNEQFF. In nucleotides, the CDR3 is TGTGCCAGCAGCTTAATAGGCGGGAGCTCCTACAATGAGCAGTTCTTC.

The chain links TRBV5-1 to TRBJ2-7; 10 bases map to TRBD1. V dropped 0 bases and J dropped 9; count of bases not matched to a gene: 3. Germline CDR1 and CDR2: SGHRS and YFSETQ. CDR3 length equals 13 residues. CDR3 DNA: TGCGCCAGCAGCTTGGACGGGACAGGGGCGCAGTACTTC. Its protein product is CASSLDGTGAQYF.

The V and J genes are TRBV18 and TRBJ2-5; D is perhaps TRBD1 (5 bases). This CDR3 has 14 residues. The V end was cut by 1 base, the J end by 2 bases, with 8 bases between. Germline loops: CDR1 KGHSH, CDR2 LQKENI. For the CDR3, the DNA is TGTGCCAGCTCACCACTCCCAGGGCAAGAGACCCAGTACTTC. Translated, it gives CASSPLPGQETQYF.

This chain links TRBV19 with TRBJ1-5, with unresolved D. CDR3 length: 14 amino acids. Germline CDR1 reads LNHDA; CDR2 reads SQIVND (reference sequence). Trimming stripped 5 bases from V and 0 bases from J, with 8 bases between. CDR3 sequence (DNA): TGTGCCAGTAGTTGGGCAGTTAGCAATCAGCCCCAGCATTTT. It is translated as CASSWAVSNQPQHF.

This clone was picked up a small number of times. The chain is built from TRBV4-2 and TRBJ2-1; 11 nucleotides agree with TRBD2. The ends lost 1 base at V and 0 bases at J; junction bases unmatched: 11. Germline loops: CDR1 LGHNA, CDR2 YNFKEQ. The CDR3 is 20 amino acids. The chain's CDR3 is CASSQARSSGGLSSYNEQFF. For the CDR3, the DNA is TGTGCCAGCAGCCAAGCCCGGTCTAGCGGGGGGCTAAGCTCCTACAATGAGCAGTTCTTC.